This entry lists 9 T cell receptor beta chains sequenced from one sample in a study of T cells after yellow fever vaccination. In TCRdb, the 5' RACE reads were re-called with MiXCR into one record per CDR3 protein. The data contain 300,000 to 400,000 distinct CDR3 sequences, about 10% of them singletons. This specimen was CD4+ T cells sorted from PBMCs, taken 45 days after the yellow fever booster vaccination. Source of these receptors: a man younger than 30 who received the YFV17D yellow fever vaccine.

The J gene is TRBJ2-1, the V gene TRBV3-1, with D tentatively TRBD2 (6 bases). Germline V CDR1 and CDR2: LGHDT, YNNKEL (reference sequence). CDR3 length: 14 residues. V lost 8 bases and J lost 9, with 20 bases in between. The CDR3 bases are TGTGCCAGCGGGGGGATGGGGAAGACCTCTGAGCAGTTCTTC. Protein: CASGGMGKTSEQFF.

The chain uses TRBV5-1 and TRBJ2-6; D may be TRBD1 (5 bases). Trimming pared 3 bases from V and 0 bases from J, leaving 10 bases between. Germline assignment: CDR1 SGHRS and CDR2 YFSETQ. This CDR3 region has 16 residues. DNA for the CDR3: TGCGCCAGCAGCTCGCGACAGCTCTCTGGGGCCAACGTCCTGACTTTC. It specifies CASSSRQLSGANVLTF. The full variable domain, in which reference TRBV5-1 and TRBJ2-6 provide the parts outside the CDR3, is KAGVTQTPRYLIKTRGQQVTLSCSPISGHRSVSWYQQTPGQGLQFLFEYFSETQRNKGNFPGRFSGRQFSNSRSEMNVSTLELGDSALYLCASSSRQLSGANVLTFGAGSRLTVL.

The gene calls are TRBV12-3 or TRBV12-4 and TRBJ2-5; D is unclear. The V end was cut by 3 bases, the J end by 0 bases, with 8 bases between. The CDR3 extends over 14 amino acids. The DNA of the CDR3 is TGTGCCAGCAGTTTGGAGACAAACCAAGAGACCCAGTACTTC. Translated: CASSLETNQETQYF.

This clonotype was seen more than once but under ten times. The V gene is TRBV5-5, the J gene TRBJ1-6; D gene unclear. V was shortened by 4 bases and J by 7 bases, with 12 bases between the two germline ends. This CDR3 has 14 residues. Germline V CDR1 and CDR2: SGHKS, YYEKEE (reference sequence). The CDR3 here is CASSPGLRNSPLHF. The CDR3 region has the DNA TGTGCCAGCAGCCCCGGGCTCAGGAATTCACCCCTCCACTTT.

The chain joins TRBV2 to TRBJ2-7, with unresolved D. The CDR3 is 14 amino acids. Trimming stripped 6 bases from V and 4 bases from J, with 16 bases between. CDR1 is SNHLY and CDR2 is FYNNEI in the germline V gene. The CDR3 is CASSSPPLTYEQYF. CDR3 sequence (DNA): TGTGCCAGCAGCTCCCCCCCCCTGACGTACGAGCAGTACTTC.

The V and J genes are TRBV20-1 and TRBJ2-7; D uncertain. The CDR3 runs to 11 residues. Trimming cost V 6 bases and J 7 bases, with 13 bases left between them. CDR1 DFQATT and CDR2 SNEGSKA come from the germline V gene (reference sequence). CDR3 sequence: CSATGRTEQYF. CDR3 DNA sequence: TGCAGTGCCACCGGAAGGACGGAGCAGTACTTC.

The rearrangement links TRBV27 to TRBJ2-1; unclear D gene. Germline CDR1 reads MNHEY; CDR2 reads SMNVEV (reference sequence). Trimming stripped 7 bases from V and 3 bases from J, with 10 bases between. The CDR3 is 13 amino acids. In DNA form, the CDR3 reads TGTGCCAGCACCACGGACGGCTACAATGAGCAGTTCTTC. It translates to CASTTDGYNEQFF.

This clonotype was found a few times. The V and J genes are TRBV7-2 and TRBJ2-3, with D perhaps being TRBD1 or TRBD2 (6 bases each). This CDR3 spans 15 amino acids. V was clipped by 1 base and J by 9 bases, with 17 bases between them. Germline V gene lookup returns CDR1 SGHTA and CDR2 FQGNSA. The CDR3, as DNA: TGTGCCAGCAGCTTAGTGTTGGGGGGCTCTGGGACGCAGTATTTT. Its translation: CASSLVLGGSGTQYF. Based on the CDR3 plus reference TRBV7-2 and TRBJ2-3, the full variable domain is GAGVSQSPSNKVTEKGKDVELRCDPISGHTALYWYRQSLGQGLEFLIYFQGNSAPDKSGLPSDRFSAERTGGSVSTLTIQRTQQEDSAVYLCASSLVLGGSGTQYFGPGTRLTVL.

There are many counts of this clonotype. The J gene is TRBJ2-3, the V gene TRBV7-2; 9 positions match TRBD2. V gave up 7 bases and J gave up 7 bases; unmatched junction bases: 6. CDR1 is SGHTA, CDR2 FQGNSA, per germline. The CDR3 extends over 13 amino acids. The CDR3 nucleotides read TGTGCCAGCACCGCTGGACTAGCGTATACGCAGTATTTT. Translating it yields CASTAGLAYTQYF.